The source of this T cell receptor (beta chain) is a study of T cell responses to AZD1222 COVID-19 vaccine. This CDR3 region has 15 residues. V dropped 1 base and J dropped 5 bases, with 12 bases sitting between them. Per the germline V gene, CDR1 is PRHDT and CDR2 is FYEKMQ (reference sequence). The study's findings and limits: The study reported that nearly half of spike-specific TCRs target unmutated variant regions. Mapped onto spike, vaccine-associated CD4 TCRs spanned it and were dominant at 160-218 and 743-854. The repertoires were collected only after the peak T cell response.

Remarks on this clone: The target antigen is unknown.

The table came from immunoSEQ multiplex PCR; TCRdb's copy has only in-frame clones and leaves some out. The sample lists some 150,000 clones; 90% were seen once. This chain connects TRBV13 to TRBJ2-1; maybe TRBD1 (5 bases). The sequence was obtained from an adult who received the AZD1222 COVID-19 vaccine. Sample: peripheral blood, taken 28 days after the second AZD1222 dose. Here the CDR3 reads CASSLDRPSNNEQFF. The CDR3 DNA reads as TGTGCCAGCAGCTTAGACAGGCCCAGTAACAATGAGCAGTTCTTC.